This T cell receptor (beta chain) was captured by sequencing in a study of T-cell memory formation after mild COVID-19. Study-level information: In these data, TCR clusters were largely donor specific.

This CDR3 is 13 amino acids long. Deletions cut 4 bases from V and 1 base from J, with 5 bases between. A single record per CDR3 protein comes from TCRdb applying MiXCR to the 5' RACE reads. The sample contains about 430,000 distinct CDR3 sequences, roughly 26% of which appear only once. The J gene is TRBJ2-4, the V gene TRBV12-3 or TRBV12-4; tentatively, D is TRBD2 (5 bases). The sequence derives from an adult woman who had mild COVID-19 (a few samples of this study predate the infection). Cell type and time point are not known. Specimen: PBMCs or a T cell subset sorted from them (not recorded which). The DNA of the CDR3 is TGTGCCAGCAGTTGGGAGGCCAAAAACATTCAGTACTTC. Protein: CASSWEAKNIQYF.